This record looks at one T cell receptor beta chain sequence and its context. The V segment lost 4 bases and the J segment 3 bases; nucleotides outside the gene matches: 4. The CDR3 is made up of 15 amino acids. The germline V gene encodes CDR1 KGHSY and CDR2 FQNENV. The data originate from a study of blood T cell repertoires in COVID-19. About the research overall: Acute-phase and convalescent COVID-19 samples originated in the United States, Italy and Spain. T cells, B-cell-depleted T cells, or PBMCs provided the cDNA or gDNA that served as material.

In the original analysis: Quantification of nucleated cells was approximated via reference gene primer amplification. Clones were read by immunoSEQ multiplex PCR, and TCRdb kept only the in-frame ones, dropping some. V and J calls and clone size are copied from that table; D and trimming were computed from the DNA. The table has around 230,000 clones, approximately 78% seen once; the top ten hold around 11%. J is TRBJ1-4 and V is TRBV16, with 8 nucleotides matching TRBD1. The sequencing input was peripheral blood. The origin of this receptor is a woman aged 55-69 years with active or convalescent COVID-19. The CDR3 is CASSPYRGANEKLFF. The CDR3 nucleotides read TGTGCCAGCAGCCCATACAGGGGGGCTAATGAAAAACTGTTTTTT.